The T cell receptor beta chain described here comes from a study of cytomegalovirus exposure and HLA in healthy donors. Primers included in the PCR were 60 Vbeta and 13 Jbeta primers. The assay was immunoSEQ multiplex PCR, and TCRdb's table has in-frame clones only and misses some. This listing includes about 160,000 clones. J lost 9 bases, V lost 4 bases, and 3 bases had no gene match. From germline, CDR1 is SNHLY and CDR2 FYNNEI. The CDR3 contains 13 residues. Specimen: PBMCs. The gene calls are TRBV2 and TRBJ2-1; the match to TRBD2 covers 10 bases. The source is an older woman in good health and CMV-seronegative. CDR3 residues: CASSGLAGVEQFF. For the CDR3, the DNA is TGTGCCAGCAGTGGTCTAGCGGGAGTTGAGCAGTTCTTC.